This TCR beta chain was recovered during a study of graft-versus-host responses after intestinal transplantation. On the study more broadly: Every recipient had anti-thymocyte globulin induction and around 3 years of tacrolimus plus steroids.

The repertoire was sequenced with immunoSEQ multiplex PCR; TCRdb's copy has only in-frame clones and lacks some. The sample contains about 59,000 clones, approximately 94% of which appear only once. Overall study results and limits: Ileal or blood samples showed some GvH clones first, and such clones were also found in recipient marrow. Early HvG declines after transplant were associated with peak circulating GvH clone levels.

The CDR3 loop spans 15 amino acids. CDR1 SEHNR and CDR2 FQNEAQ come from the germline V gene (reference sequence). The germline V and J ends were trimmed by 1 base and 6 bases, with 15 bases remaining between them. On this clone itself: The antigen remains undetermined.

This sequence was found in a human donor who was the organ donor for an intestinal transplant. This specimen consisted of unstimulated CD4+ T cells sorted from spleen or lymph node cells, obtained before transplant. This chain connects TRBV7-9 to TRBJ1-2, with unresolved D. Here the CDR3 reads CASSLEFADLDGYTF. DNA for the CDR3: TGTGCCAGCAGCTTAGAATTCGCAGATCTAGATGGCTACACCTTC.